This T cell receptor (beta chain) was obtained from a study of blood T cell repertoires in COVID-19. The wider study: COVID-19 samples, acute and convalescent, were from the United States, Italy and Spain. PBMCs, B-cell-depleted T cells, or T cells provided the cDNA or gDNA that made up the material.

Clones were sequenced by immunoSEQ multiplex PCR, and TCRdb holds only the in-frame ones, with some missing. Found here are about 34,000 clones, 85% of them singletons; the top ten hold roughly a sixth. The receptor comes from a woman aged 60-70 years with active COVID-19. Sequenced: peripheral blood.

The CDR3 nucleotides are TGTGCCAGCAGCCACGATCGTGGACAGTATAGCAATCAGCCCCAGCATTTT. Amino acid sequence: CASSHDRGQYSNQPQHF. The gene calls are TRBV14 and TRBJ1-5; tentatively, D is TRBD1 (6 bases). V lost 3 bases and J lost 0, with 15 bases in between. Looked up from germline, CDR1 is SGHDN and CDR2 is FVKESK. This CDR3 has 17 amino acids.